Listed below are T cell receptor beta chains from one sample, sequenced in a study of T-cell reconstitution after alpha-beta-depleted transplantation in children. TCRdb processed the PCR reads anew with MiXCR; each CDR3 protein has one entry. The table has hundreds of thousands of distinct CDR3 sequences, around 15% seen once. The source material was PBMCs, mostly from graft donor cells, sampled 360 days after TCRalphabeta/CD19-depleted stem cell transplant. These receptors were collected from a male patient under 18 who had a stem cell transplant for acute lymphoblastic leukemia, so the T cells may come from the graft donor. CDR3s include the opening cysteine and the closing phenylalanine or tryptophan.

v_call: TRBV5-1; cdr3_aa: CASSPTLITGGWNEQFF
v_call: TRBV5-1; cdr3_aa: CASSPPDRNYLQETQYF
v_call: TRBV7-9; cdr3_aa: CASSLLGGAEQYF
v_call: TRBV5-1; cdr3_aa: CASSLALGAETQYF
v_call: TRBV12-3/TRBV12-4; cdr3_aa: CASSPASRLVETQYF
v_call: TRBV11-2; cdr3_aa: CASSIRIQETQYF
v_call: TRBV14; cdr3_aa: CASSQSLAPGTQYF
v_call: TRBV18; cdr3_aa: CASSPPRPGANVLTF
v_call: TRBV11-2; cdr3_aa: CASSLAGAGPEALHF
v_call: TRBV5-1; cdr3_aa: CASSRQQGNDNEQFF
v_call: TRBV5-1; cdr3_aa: CASSLTPRMNEQFF
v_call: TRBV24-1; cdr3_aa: CATSAETGDTQYF
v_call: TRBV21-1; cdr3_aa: CASSVREPRGYGYTF
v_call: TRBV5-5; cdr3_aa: CASSTSGTADWYEQYF
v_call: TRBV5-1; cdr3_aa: CASSSTSATVYNEQFF
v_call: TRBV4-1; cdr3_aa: CASSQQQGALAYEQYF
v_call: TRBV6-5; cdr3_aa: CASSYGGVRNEQFF
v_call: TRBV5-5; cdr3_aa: CASSLGLRGNQPQHF
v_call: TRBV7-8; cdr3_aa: CASRGRGRNEQFF
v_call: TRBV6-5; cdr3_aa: CASSYQGRRAGELFF
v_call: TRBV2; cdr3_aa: CAFCWGRDTVVSSYNEQFF
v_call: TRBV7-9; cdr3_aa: CASSHPGGFYGYTF
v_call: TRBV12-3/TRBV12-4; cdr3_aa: CASSLVYSNQPQHF
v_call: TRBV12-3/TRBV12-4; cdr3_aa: CASSIQQGNEQFF
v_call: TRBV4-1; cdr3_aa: CASSQLGDLLNEQYF
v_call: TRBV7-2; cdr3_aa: CASTSRGGETQYF
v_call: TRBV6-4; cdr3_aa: CASRSSRAGAHNEQFF
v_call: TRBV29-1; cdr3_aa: CSVAGPLEQYF
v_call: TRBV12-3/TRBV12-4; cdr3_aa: CASSQFRLLNEQYF
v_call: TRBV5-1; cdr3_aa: CASSWDRGVEKLFF
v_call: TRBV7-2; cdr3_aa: CASSLLGTADTGELFF
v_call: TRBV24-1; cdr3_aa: CATSDQGGYEQYF
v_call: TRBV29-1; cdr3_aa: CSVGYTDTQYF
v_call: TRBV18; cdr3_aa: CASSPRPNTGELFF
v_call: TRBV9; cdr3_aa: CASSVGLAGGPNEQFF
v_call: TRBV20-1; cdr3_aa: CSANPHGTGYEQYF
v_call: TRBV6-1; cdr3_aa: CASTPGLAIDEQFF
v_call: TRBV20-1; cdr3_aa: CSAYEGNEQFF
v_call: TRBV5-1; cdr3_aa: CASSLGGRRGETQYF
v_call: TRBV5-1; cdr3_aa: CASSPTEHDYTF
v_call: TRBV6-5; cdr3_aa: CASSYQGQGGNEQYF
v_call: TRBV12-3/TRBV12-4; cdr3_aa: CASSLRTATYGYTF
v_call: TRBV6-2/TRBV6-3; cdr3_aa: CASSYNRDRYEQYF
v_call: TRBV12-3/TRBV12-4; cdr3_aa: CASSTYRGNHEQYF
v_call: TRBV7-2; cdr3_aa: CASSPNLVAGGGNEQFF
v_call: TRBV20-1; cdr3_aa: CSAMVGFNQPQHF
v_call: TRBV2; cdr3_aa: CASSDLGQGYEQYF
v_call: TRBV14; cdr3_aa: CASSQGTSGPEQFF
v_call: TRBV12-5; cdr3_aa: CASGTGTGHQPQHF
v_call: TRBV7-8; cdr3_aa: CASSLGGLAGDEQFF
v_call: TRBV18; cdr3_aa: CASSPIQGGSYEQYF
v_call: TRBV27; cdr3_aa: CASSSQHFSGMGTGELFF
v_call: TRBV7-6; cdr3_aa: CASSLALLAISSYNEQFF